This entry is about one TCR beta chain. No antigen is known for it. The sample originates from a study of cytomegalovirus exposure and HLA in healthy donors. With 60 Vbeta and 13 Jbeta primers, the PCR was carried out. Profiling relied on immunoSEQ multiplex PCR, and the TCRdb table lists in-frame clones only, not all of them. Across about 67,000 clones, the top ten clones capture over 1.5% of the sample. Per germline, CDR1 MNHEY and CDR2 SVGAGI. This CDR3 spans 13 amino acids. Between the trimmed V and J ends, which lost 0 bases and 11 bases, there was a span of 10 bases. Study-wide findings and caveats: In a later analysis, parvovirus B19, influenza, CMV and Epstein-Barr virus appeared linked to several top co-occurrence clusters. Earlier analysis found most TCR beta V segments productive about 90% or about 30% of the time. Clonal expansion was found to be greater in HLA-associated TCR beta chains than in equally common others in a later analysis. Differences between HLA loci emerged in a later analysis of TCR association rates, with DRB1 most and HLA-C fewest.

The chain links TRBV6-5 to TRBJ1-4; the D is unclear. This clonotype originated in a woman in her 30s in good health and CMV-seronegative. Sequencing input: PBMCs. CDR3 protein: CASSYSSVEKLFF. In DNA form, the CDR3 reads TGTGCCAGCAGTTACTCGTCGGTTGAGAAACTGTTTTTT.